This T cell receptor beta chain was obtained from a study of blood T cells in healthy people across ages. Study-wide findings and caveats: Age brought a roughly linear fall in TCR beta diversity measured per million T cells. Naive T cell percentage and TCR beta diversity correlated strongly. Aged donors had fewer naive CD4+ cells and lower diversity than long-lived donors.

On this clonotype: As yet, its antigen is unknown.

For the second PCR, which ran for about 6 to 11 cycles, a sample-barcoded 5' primer and a J-beta primer mix were used. Unique molecular identifiers of 12 random nucleotides labeled each cDNA. One entry per CDR3 protein, called by TCRdb with MiXCR from the 5' RACE reads. The sample lists over 500,000 distinct CDR3 sequences; more than 45% were seen once. The germline gives CDR1 SQVTM, CDR2 ANQGSEA. CDR3 size: 15 residues. The chain joins TRBV29-1 to TRBJ2-1; D call uncertain. The J call may be in error: the DNA end matches TRBJ2-7 better. The sequenced sample consisted of blood. The sequence derives from a woman aged 80 or over in good health. CDR3 residues: CSVGKTASSYNEQYF. The CDR3 coding sequence is TGCAGCGTTGGTAAGACGGCGAGCTCCTACAATGAGCAGTACTTC.